A single TCR beta chain is shown here with its context. Its antigen remains unidentified. The data were obtained in a study of cytomegalovirus exposure and HLA in healthy donors. PCR employed 60 Vbeta and 13 Jbeta primers. Generated by immunoSEQ multiplex PCR, the TCRdb table keeps only in-frame clones and is missing some. This sample has 180,000 or so clones; 65% to 85% occur once, and the top ten carry roughly 2.7%. Whole-study findings and limits: Later, TCR association rates were found to vary by HLA locus, highest for DRB1 and lowest for HLA-C. The only immune exposure information that was available was CMV serostatus.

V lost 4 bases and J lost 0, with 10 bases in between. This CDR3 is 14 amino acids long. The germline gives CDR1 SQVTM, CDR2 ANQGSEA. The sequencing sample was made of PBMCs. The J gene is TRBJ2-1, the V gene TRBV29-1; unclear D gene. This sequence was found in a female donor in good health and CMV-seronegative. CDR3 nucleotide sequence: TGCAGCGTTGGTCTGTCGAGCTCCTACAATGAGCAGTTCTTC. The encoded protein is CSVGLSSSYNEQFF.